This T cell receptor beta chain was identified during a study of vaccination and CD4 T cells after COVID-19. Turning to the study itself: Cultures serving as controls received a peptide pool (CEFX or HIV-1 Nef) or no peptide.

Study observations and caveats: Of the reactive clones in convalescent patients, a median 86.3% showed up only post-vaccination.

The CDR3 consists of 17 residues. Germline assignment: CDR1 MNHEY and CDR2 SMNVEV (reference sequence). J was trimmed by 1 base and V by 1 base; bases with no gene match: 8. Treatment denoted: roughly 11-day PBMC culture with coronavirus spike peptide pools or control peptides (ViraFEST assay). By its share, this clonotype is medium-sized (0.01 to 0.1%). Antigen unknown. Sequence data for DNA of cultured CD4+ T cells were generated by the Oncomine TCR Beta short-read assay. Each CDR3 protein gets one entry after TCRdb re-called the PCR reads with MiXCR. The profile shows 14,000 or so distinct CDR3 sequences, about 29% of them singletons.

This chain joins TRBV27 and TRBJ1-1; 8 bases align to TRBD1. What was sequenced was cultured CD4+ T cells from blood. The TCR was taken from a human donor with COVID-19. The DNA of the CDR3 is TGTGCCAGCAGTTTATTCTCAGGGGGCAGGGGGAACACTGAAGCTTTCTTT. As protein: CASSLFSGGRGNTEAFF.